This T cell receptor (beta chain) comes out of a study of shared clonotypes between healthy human individuals. In regard to this clone: What it binds is not known.

The CDR3 runs to 16 residues. V shed 0 bases, J shed 2 bases, and the junction held 5 bases outside the gene matches. CDR1 and CDR2 from the germline V gene are MGHRA and YSYEKL. Assay runs were performed at deep level. Sequencing was performed with immunoSEQ multiplex PCR; in TCRdb, only in-frame clones are kept and a portion is missing. The sample lists more than 850,000 clones, around three quarters occurring once. Overall study results and limits: Roughly 4.6% of naive CD4 clonotypes were common to a few donors. Sample collection involved blood only; tissue repertoires are likely different. Large sequencing depth failed to make sorted-subset sequencing complete, rarefaction showed.

This TCR came from a man aged 18 to 35 in good health. Some clones in this sample may be carry-over from other donors' samples. J is TRBJ2-3 and V is TRBV4-1; TRBD2 matches 7 bases. Sequenced material: memory CD4+ T cells from PBMCs. The subset denotes: CD45RA-negative fraction. Here the CDR3 DNA reads TGCGCCAGCAGCCAAGATTGGGGGGGGTACACAGATACGCAGTATTTT. It specifies CASSQDWGGYTDTQYF.